The clone carrying this T cell receptor beta chain appeared a few times. Its antigen is undetermined. This specimen comes from a study of beta chain features in type 1 diabetes. Study-level results: Reduced insertions and increased deletions marked VDJ junctions in type 1 diabetes patients. TCRB CDR3s from Type 1 diabetes patients were moderately but significantly shorter in all four CD4+ subsets.

Investigators reverse transcribed all isolated RNA, so they sequenced expressed TCRB transcripts. Samples of naive, central memory and regulatory T cells yielded a mean of about 3.9 million reads. Libraries were prepared by immunoSEQ multiplex PCR; TCRdb keeps only in-frame clonotypes and omits some of them. The sample records approximately 170,000 clones, approximately 7.8% being singletons. The ends lost 3 bases at V and 4 bases at J; junction bases unmatched: 7. In germline, CDR1 is LGHNA, CDR2 YNFKEQ. This CDR3 contains 17 residues. Every donor provided one heparinised blood draw, which averaged approximately 100 mL. Purity above 98% was achieved in all sorted populations.

What was sequenced was central memory CD4+ T cells from blood. The TCR was taken from a woman aged 40 to 55 with type 1 diabetes. J is TRBJ2-6 and V is TRBV4-2; 9 bases align to TRBD1. CDR3 in amino acids: CASSHGQGISGANVLTF. CDR3 nucleotide sequence: TGTGCCAGCAGCCACGGACAGGGGATTTCCGGGGCCAACGTCCTGACTTTC.